This T cell receptor beta chain stems from a study of blood T cell repertoires in COVID-19. The assay was immunoSEQ multiplex PCR, and TCRdb's table has in-frame clones only and misses some. Of 150,000 to 200,000 clones in the sample, around 84% were seen once. The CDR3 contains 13 residues. V was shortened by 5 bases and J by 6 bases, with 13 bases between the two germline ends. Looked up from germline, CDR1 is SGHTA and CDR2 is FQGNSA. Sequencing input: peripheral blood. V is TRBV7-2 and J is TRBJ1-1; D is unclear. The TCR originated in a human donor with acute or convalescent COVID-19. The donor label of this sample is uncertain. The DNA for the CDR3 is TGTGCCAGCAGCCGATCAGGTGCCGCTGAAGCTTTCTTT. Translation: CASSRSGAAEAFF.